These 20 T cell receptor beta chains were all obtained from the same sample, sequenced in a study of cytomegalovirus exposure and HLA in healthy donors (dated by TCRdb to 2017 to 2019). The library was prepared using the immunoSEQ multiplex PCR assay. A mixture of 60 forward primers for TCR Vbeta segments and 13 reverse primers for TCR Jbeta segments was used in the multiplex PCR. TCRdb mirrors the immuneACCESS table, restricted to in-frame sequences. Some clones are absent from its copies; in checked studies, under half trace to an unresolved V gene, and the reason for the others is unknown. The sample profile shows approximately 160,000 clones; 75% of them were found once. Clones ranked in the top ten supply around 3% of the sample. Sequencing input: PBMCs. The receptors were sampled from a woman in her fifties or sixties in good health and CMV-seropositive.

This chain joins TRBV6-6 and TRBJ1-5; 9 nucleotides agree with TRBD1. This CDR3 is built from 16 residues. The ends lost 2 bases at V and 4 bases at J; junction bases unmatched: 6. Germline CDR1 is MNHNY and CDR2 is SVGAGI (reference sequence). CDR3 sequence: CASSYRQGGPNQPQHF. In nucleotides, the CDR3 is TGTGCCAGCAGTTACCGACAGGGGGGACCAAATCAGCCCCAGCATTTT.

The chain uses TRBV6-5 and TRBJ1-2; 7 bases are shared with TRBD1. The CDR3 sequence is 13 residues long. From germline, CDR1 is MNHEY and CDR2 SVGAGI. Germline trimming cut 5 bases from V and 9 bases from J; bases unmatched to any gene: 9. The CDR3 coding sequence is TGTGCCAGCAGTAGACAGGGACGATGGAGCTACACCTTC. The encoded protein is CASSRQGRWSYTF.

The CDR3 here is CASSQDTPIYNEQFF. CDR3 coding DNA: TGTGCCAGCAGCCAGGACACCCCTATTTACAATGAGCAGTTCTTC. This chain joins TRBV4-2 and TRBJ2-1, with D maybe TRBD1 (5 bases). This CDR3 is 15 amino acids long. The V and J ends lost 3 bases and 4 bases respectively, with 13 bases between them. The germline V gene has CDR1 LGHNA and CDR2 YNFKEQ.

The gene calls are TRBV11-2 and TRBJ2-7; no definite D call. The CDR3 loop spans 12 amino acids. Per the germline V gene, CDR1 is SGHAT and CDR2 is FQNNGV. The ends were cut back, 4 bases at V and 3 bases at J, with 7 bases in the middle. The CDR3: CASSSTLYEQYF. The CDR3 coding sequence is TGTGCCAGCAGCTCGACACTCTACGAGCAGTACTTC.

The J gene is TRBJ2-3, the V gene TRBV7-6; D gene uncertain. This CDR3 has 13 residues. Per germline, CDR1 SGHVS and CDR2 FNYEAQ. Trimming stripped 5 bases from V and 2 bases from J, with 8 bases between. The CDR3 DNA reads as TGTGCCAGCAGCCAGGAAGACACAGATACGCAGTATTTT. It is translated as CASSQEDTDTQYF.

In its sample, this clone was seen a few times. The gene calls are TRBV29-1 and TRBJ2-7; the match to TRBD2 covers 9 bases. The germline CDR1 and CDR2 sequences are SQVTM and ANQGSEA. The V and J ends lost 5 bases and 3 bases, in that order; junction bases with no gene match: 2. The CDR3 is 12 amino acids. CDR3 region: CSVSGGLYEQYF. CDR3 coding DNA: TGCAGCGTTAGCGGGGGGCTCTACGAGCAGTACTTC.

The gene calls are TRBV7-8 and TRBJ2-1; unclear D gene. V lost 10 bases and J lost 4, with 17 bases in between. Germline V gene data show CDR1 as SGHVS and CDR2 as FQNEAQ. CDR3 length: 14 amino acids. CDR3 nucleotide sequence: TGTGCCACCAAGACTTCCGAGATATACAATGAGCAGTTCTTC. Protein: CATKTSEIYNEQFF.

CDR3 sequence: CASSQGASNEQYF. In nucleotides, the CDR3 is TGTGCCAGCTCACAGGGGGCGAGCAACGAGCAGTACTTC. The chain employs TRBV18 and TRBJ2-7, with 7 nucleotides matching TRBD1. V lost 4 bases, J lost 5 bases, and 5 bases stayed unmatched. The V gene's germline CDR1 is KGHSH and CDR2 LQKENI. This CDR3 comprises 13 residues.

This clone was found a few times. The chain combines TRBV5-1 with TRBJ1-1; TRBD1 agrees at 9 bases. The CDR3 extends over 13 amino acids. Germline loops: CDR1 SGHRS, CDR2 YFSETQ. V was pared by 0 bases and J by 7 bases, with 1 base of the junction left unmatched. DNA for the CDR3: TGCGCCAGCAGCTTGGGACAGGGGGGTGAAGCTTTCTTT. It translates to CASSLGQGGEAFF.

Written as DNA, the CDR3 is TGCGCCAGCAGCTTCGGTACTAGCGGGGGGGATACGCAGTATTTT. Residues: CASSFGTSGGDTQYF. V gene TRBV5-1 combines with J gene TRBJ2-3; 12 bases fit TRBD2. This CDR3 spans 15 amino acids. The V gene's germline CDR1 is SGHRS and CDR2 YFSETQ. V was pared by 2 bases and J by 6 bases, with 4 bases of the junction left unmatched.

The CDR3 here is CASSPPLRNTEAFF. The CDR3, as DNA: TGCGCCAGCAGTCCCCCCTTGAGGAACACTGAAGCTTTCTTT. The V call is TRBV23-1, the J call TRBJ1-1; D not certain. TRBV23-1 is an ORF, with its function uncertain. This CDR3 is 14 amino acids long. V shed 4 bases and J shed 1 base, with 10 bases lying between them.

This clone showed up just a few times. The J gene is TRBJ1-2, the V gene TRBV5-6; D is unresolved. Germline V lookup: CDR1 SGHDT, CDR2 YYEEEE. Trimming stripped 0 bases from V and 7 bases from J, with 4 bases between. The CDR3 has 11 amino acids. The CDR3: CASSLGGGYTF. CDR3 sequence (DNA): TGTGCCAGCAGCTTGGGAGGTGGCTACACCTTC. The full variable domain, with the rest looked up from reference TRBV5-6 and TRBJ1-2, is DAGVTQSPTHLIKTRGQQVTLRCSPKSGHDTVSWYQQALGQGPQFIFQYYEEEERQRGNFPDRFSGHQFPNYSSELNVNALLLGDSALYLCASSLGGGYTFGSGTRLTVV.

The rearrangement links TRBV10-1 to TRBJ1-1, with D maybe TRBD1 (5 bases). This CDR3 has 15 amino acids. Looked up from germline, CDR1 is WNHNN and CDR2 is SYGVQD (reference sequence). V was shortened by 6 bases and J by 4 bases, with 18 bases between the two germline ends. CDR3 DNA sequence: TGCGCCAGCAGGCCGAACCCGGGACTTGTCACTGAAGCTTTCTTT. Translating it yields CASRPNPGLVTEAFF.

The CDR3 region has the DNA TGTGCCAGCAGCTTAAGTCTCGGGTCACCCCTCCACTTT. This sequence encodes CASSLSLGSPLHF. The rearrangement joins TRBV7-3 to TRBJ1-6; D is unclear. The CDR3 runs to 13 residues. CDR1 is SGHTA and CDR2 is FQGTGA in the germline V gene. Trimming pared 1 base from V and 10 bases from J, leaving 8 bases between.

This clone was seen just once. The chain has TRBV9 and TRBJ2-7; tentative D call: TRBD2 (6 bases). The ends were cut back, 4 bases at V and 5 bases at J, with 16 bases in the middle. The CDR3 is 14 amino acids. CDR1 and CDR2 from the germline V gene are SGDLS and YYNGEE. As DNA, the CDR3 is TGTGCCAGCAGCCCCCGCGGGGCAGGACACGAGCAGTACTTC. It translates to CASSPRGAGHEQYF.

The rearrangement uses TRBV9 and TRBJ1-2; 11 positions match TRBD1. The trim removed 2 bases at V and 8 bases at J, leaving 5 bases unmatched. CDR3 size: 14 residues. The germline V gene encodes CDR1 SGDLS and CDR2 YYNGEE. CDR3 nucleotide sequence: TGTGCCAGCAGCGTCGGACAGGGGGCGGGGGGCTACACCTTC. The encoded protein is CASSVGQGAGGYTF.

This clone was recorded once. The gene calls are TRBV6-1 and TRBJ1-2; a possible D gene is TRBD1 (6 bases). This CDR3 has 14 amino acids. V was clipped by 6 bases and J by 5 bases, with 16 bases between them. CDR1 is MNHNS and CDR2 is SASEGT in the germline V gene. The CDR3 is CASSEQGGPYGYTF. The CDR3 nucleotides are TGTGCCAGCAGCGAACAGGGTGGACCTTATGGCTACACCTTC.

The chain joins TRBV13 to TRBJ1-1; D is unclear. Germline CDR1 and CDR2: PRHDT and FYEKMQ (reference sequence). Trimming took off 0 bases at V and 5 bases at J, with 10 bases between the two ends. The CDR3 has 14 residues. Here the CDR3 reads CASSLGGSDTEAFF. In nucleotides, the CDR3 is TGTGCCAGCAGCTTAGGGGGCTCGGATACTGAAGCTTTCTTT.

V is TRBV7-9 and J is TRBJ1-1; D might be TRBD1 (5 bases). V was clipped by 3 bases and J by 5 bases, with 13 bases between them. This CDR3 is 14 amino acids long. Germline assignment: CDR1 SEHNR and CDR2 FQNEAQ (reference sequence). As DNA, the CDR3 is TGTGCCAGCAGCTTCAGCGGGGGAGGTACTGAAGCTTTCTTT. It specifies CASSFSGGGTEAFF.

The rearrangement links TRBV7-2 to TRBJ1-1, with TRBD1 matching 7 bases. V lost 4 bases, J lost 4 bases, and 3 bases stayed unmatched. The germline CDR1 and CDR2 sequences are SGHTA and FQGNSA. The CDR3 is 13 residues long. The CDR3 nucleotides read TGTGCCAGCAGCTGGCAGGGGGGCACTGAAGCTTTCTTT. Translating it yields CASSWQGGTEAFF.